Following are 31 T cell receptor beta chains from one sample sequenced in a study of regulatory T cells in long-lasting Graves disease. TCR beta libraries were built with iRepertoire HTBI primers and Arm-PCR of CDR3 regions. TCRdb re-derived calls from the multiplex PCR reads in MiXCR, one entry per CDR3 protein. The top ten hold around 26% of the sample, which has fewer than 450,000 distinct CDR3 sequences, 23% seen once. Indicated time point: persistent/refractory GD, antithyroid drugs over 5 years with positive TRAb. Preparation of the TCR library used RNA extracted from PBMCs. Sequences were derived from peripheral blood mononuclear cells (PBMCs), sampled when the disease was refractory, from a patient treated with antithyroid drugs. The source of these receptors is a female donor with Graves disease.

The chain has TRBV19 and TRBJ2-7; 11 bases map to TRBD2. Germline V gene sequence: CDR1 LNHDA, CDR2 SQIVND (reference sequence). Trimming took 0 bases from V and 2 from J; bases not matched to a gene: 6. This CDR3 is built from 17 residues. Here the CDR3 DNA reads TGTGCCAGTAGTATAGAACTAGCGGGAGACAGAACCTACGAGCAGTACTTC. Its translation: CASSIELAGDRTYEQYF. Full variable domain (outside the CDR3, taken from reference TRBV19 and TRBJ2-7): DGGITQSPKYLFRKEGQNVTLSCEQNLNHDAMYWYRQDPGQGLRLIYYSQIVNDFQKGDIAEGYSVSREKKESFPLTVTSAQKNPTAFYLCASSIELAGDRTYEQYFGPGTRLTVT.

At least ten counts were recorded for this clonotype. The chain uses TRBV30 and TRBJ1-2; no firm D call. Germline V gives CDR1 GTSNPN, CDR2 SVGIG (reference sequence). V was cut by 6 bases and J by 3 bases, with 20 bases left in between. This CDR3 is 15 amino acids long. CDR3 nucleotide sequence: TGTGCCTGTCCCCTGGATCCGGCGTTGGACTATGGCTACACCTTC. Residues: CACPLDPALDYGYTF.

The chain joins TRBV6-2 or TRBV6-3 to TRBJ1-5; D is undetermined. Deletions cut 5 bases from V and 6 bases from J, with 11 bases between. This CDR3 spans 13 amino acids. Germline assignment: CDR1 MNHEY and CDR2 SVGEGT. DNA of the CDR3: TGTGCCAGCAGTGGTTACTGGGGTCAGCCCCAGCATTTT. Protein sequence: CASSGYWGQPQHF.

This clonotype was seen only a few times. The J gene is TRBJ1-6, the V gene TRBV5-1, with D tentatively TRBD1 (5 bases). V was trimmed by 0 bases and J by 8 bases, leaving 12 bases between them. The CDR3 is made up of 15 amino acids. The germline V gene has CDR1 SGHRS and CDR2 YFSETQ. The CDR3, as DNA: TGCGCCAGCAGCTTGGGGACACCGGCTGATTCACCCCTCCACTTT. Translation: CASSLGTPADSPLHF.

This chain uses TRBV6-2 or TRBV6-3 with TRBJ1-1; D is unresolved. The CDR3 loop spans 15 amino acids. Germline V lookup: CDR1 MNHEY, CDR2 SVGEGT. The germline V and J ends were trimmed by 5 bases and 1 base, with 14 bases remaining between them. In DNA form, the CDR3 reads TGTGCCAGCAGTGAAGGGCAGCTTTCGAACACTGAAGCTTTCTTT. Amino acid sequence: CASSEGQLSNTEAFF.

A word on this clonotype: One end of the junction varies from germline; a read error may be responsible. The V call is TRBV20-1, the J call TRBJ2-7; 9 bases fit TRBD2. The CDR3 has 14 amino acids. Germline assignment: CDR1 DFQATT and CDR2 SNEGSKA (reference sequence). CDR3 region: CSAEPGTSSHEQYF. CDR3 coding DNA: TGCAGTGCGGAGCCTGGGACTAGCTCCCACGAGCAGTACTTC.

This chain uses TRBV15 with TRBJ2-2; 9 bases match TRBD2. The CDR3 spans 18 residues. Germline CDR1 is LNHNV and CDR2 is YYDKDF (reference sequence). With V trimmed by 0 bases and J by 7 bases, 12 bases remained unmatched. This CDR3 reads CATSRDFASGKIIGELFF. DNA for the CDR3: TGTGCCACCAGCAGAGATTTCGCTAGCGGGAAGATTATCGGGGAGCTGTTTTTT. Drawing the rest from reference TRBV15 and TRBJ2-2, the complete variable domain is DAMVIQNPRYQVTQFGKPVTLSCSQTLNHNVMYWYQQKSSQAPKLLFHYYDKDFNNEADTPDNFQSRRPNTSFCFLDIRSPGLGDTAMYLCATSRDFASGKIIGELFFGEGSRLTVL.

Concerning this clonotype itself: This sequence is one base from a far larger clone and is likely a read error. The rearrangement links TRBV27 to TRBJ2-5; D is possibly TRBD2 (5 bases). The V end lost 2 bases, the J end lost 2 bases, and 15 bases lay between the germline ends. Germline V lookup: CDR1 MNHEY, CDR2 SMNVEV (reference sequence). The CDR3 is 16 residues long. Written as DNA, the CDR3 is TGTGCCAGCAGTTTAGGAACAGAGGGAGTTCAAGAGACCCAGTACTTC. Amino acid sequence: CASSLGTEGVQETQYF.

This clonotype has just a few counts. The chain couples TRBV20-1 to TRBJ1-5; tentatively, D is TRBD1 (6 bases). Trimming shortened V by 6 bases and J by 6 bases, and 6 bases separated the two germline ends. Per the germline V gene, CDR1 is DFQATT and CDR2 is SNEGSKA (reference sequence). This CDR3 region has 10 residues. CDR3 sequence reads: CSAGGQPQHF. CDR3 in DNA: TGCAGTGCAGGGGGTCAGCCCCAGCATTTT.

In this sample, this clonotype turned up a few times. CDR3 sequence (DNA): TGTGCCAGCAGCCCTGACAGTTGGAGGTGGGACACTGAAGCTTTCTTT. It is translated as CASSPDSWRWDTEAFF. The chain combines TRBV7-2 with TRBJ1-1, with a weak D call TRBD1 (5 bases). Trimming stripped 5 bases from V and 3 bases from J, with 19 bases between. CDR3 length equals 16 residues. Germline V gives CDR1 SGHTA, CDR2 FQGNSA.

This clonotype was seen only a few times. This chain links TRBV5-1 with TRBJ2-3, with D maybe TRBD2 (6 bases). The germline CDR1 and CDR2 sequences are SGHRS and YFSETQ. The CDR3 has 14 amino acids. Trimming took 1 base from V and 3 from J, leaving 9 bases between them. CDR3 protein: CASSLSGVTDTQYF. As DNA, the CDR3 is TGCGCCAGCAGCTTGTCGGGAGTGACAGATACGCAGTATTTT.

This rearrangement joins TRBV6-1 to TRBJ2-2; the D gene is possibly TRBD1 (6 bases). Germline V gene sequence: CDR1 MNHNS, CDR2 SASEGT. V shed 9 bases and J shed 4 bases, with 15 bases lying between them. The CDR3 is 14 amino acids. The CDR3 loop is CASGGQLVTGELFF. In DNA form, the CDR3 reads TGTGCCAGTGGAGGACAGCTAGTCACCGGGGAGCTGTTTTTT.

The chain has TRBV20-1 and TRBJ2-7; D gene uncertain. Germline V gene data show CDR1 as DFQATT and CDR2 as SNEGSKA (reference sequence). This CDR3 region has 11 residues. V gave up 6 bases and J gave up 6 bases, with 12 bases separating them. Here the CDR3 reads CSARLTGEQYF. In DNA form, the CDR3 reads TGCAGTGCGCGTCTAACGGGCGAGCAGTACTTC.

The J gene is TRBJ1-2, the V gene TRBV7-8, with D unclear. Looked up from germline, CDR1 is SGHVS and CDR2 is FQNEAQ. Trimming removed 4 bases from V and 9 bases from J, with 18 bases in between. The CDR3 sequence is 14 residues long. CDR3 DNA: TGTGCCAGCAGCTCAGACCGTTGGGGTGTTCGCTACACCTTC. Translating gives CASSSDRWGVRYTF.

J is TRBJ1-4 and V is TRBV5-1, with D maybe TRBD1 (6 bases). Looked up from germline, CDR1 is SGHRS and CDR2 is YFSETQ. V lost 4 bases and J 12 bases, leaving 13 bases between the germline ends. The CDR3 covers 12 residues. CDR3 nucleotides: TGCGCCAGCAGCGCAAACAGGGAGGAACTGTTTTTT. It specifies CASSANREELFF. The variable domain in full, with the rest retrieved from reference TRBV5-1 and TRBJ1-4, is KAGVTQTPRYLIKTRGQQVTLSCSPISGHRSVSWYQQTPGQGLQFLFEYFSETQRNKGNFPGRFSGRQFSNSRSEMNVSTLELGDSALYLCASSANREELFFGSGTQLSVL.

The sample holds many counts of this clonotype. This chain connects TRBV5-4 to TRBJ2-5; D is uncertain. The length of the CDR3 is 14 residues. Germline V gene lookup returns CDR1 SGHNT and CDR2 YYREEE (reference sequence). The germline V and J ends were trimmed by 5 bases and 2 bases, with 13 bases remaining between them. CDR3 in DNA: TGTGCCAGCAGGAATTCACCCCAGCAAGAGACCCAGTACTTC. This encodes CASRNSPQQETQYF.

The J gene is TRBJ1-6, the V gene TRBV7-2; D call uncertain. Germline V gene lookup returns CDR1 SGHTA and CDR2 FQGNSA. The ends were cut back, 1 base at V and 4 bases at J, with 8 bases in the middle. The CDR3 length is 15 residues. The CDR3 is CASSLGVLYNSPLHF. The CDR3 DNA is TGTGCCAGCAGCTTAGGGGTATTGTATAATTCACCCCTCCACTTT.

The rearrangement joins TRBV6-1 to TRBJ2-4, with TRBD2 matching over 8 bases. The CDR3 runs 16 residues. Germline-derived CDR1 and CDR2 are MNHNS and SASEGT. Unmatched junction bases numbered 12, after V lost 6 bases and J lost 5 bases. The CDR3 loop reads CASSPEGAGVENIQYF. The DNA of the CDR3 is TGTGCCAGCAGCCCGGAGGGAGCGGGAGTTGAAAACATTCAGTACTTC.

The chain is built from TRBV6-1 and TRBJ2-7, with a possible D match to TRBD1 (5 bases). Germline V lookup: CDR1 MNHNS, CDR2 SASEGT. This CDR3 region has 14 residues. Trimming shortened V by 6 bases and J by 6 bases, and 18 bases separated the two germline ends. CDR3 sequence reads: CASRAFGQGSEQYF. CDR3 sequence (DNA): TGTGCCAGCAGGGCTTTCGGCCAGGGTTCCGAGCAGTACTTC.

The chain joins TRBV15 to TRBJ2-7; 9 bases match TRBD1. V shed 3 bases and J 0 bases; nucleotides not matched to a gene: 6. There are 16 residues in the CDR3. Germline V gives CDR1 LNHNV, CDR2 YYDKDF (reference sequence). CDR3 sequence (DNA): TGTGCCACCAGCAGCACCGGGACAGGGTCCTCCTACGAGCAGTACTTC. This sequence encodes CATSSTGTGSSYEQYF.

The chain combines TRBV19 with TRBJ1-1, with a tentative D call TRBD1 (5 bases). The CDR3 is 14 amino acids. V lost 1 base, J lost 4 bases, and 10 bases lay in between. Germline V gene sequence: CDR1 LNHDA, CDR2 SQIVND (reference sequence). The CDR3 protein is CASSIAGLGTEAFF. CDR3 sequence (DNA): TGTGCCAGTAGTATAGCAGGGCTCGGCACTGAAGCTTTCTTT.

This clonotype was seen only once. The chain combines TRBV7-2 with TRBJ2-1; no firm D call. The CDR3 sequence is 14 residues long. Trimming cost V 3 bases and J 7 bases, with 13 bases left between them. Germline V gene lookup returns CDR1 SGHTA and CDR2 FQGNSA. This CDR3 is CASSLSWAKNEQFF. In DNA, the CDR3 is TGTGCCAGCAGCTTGAGTTGGGCTAAAAATGAGCAGTTCTTC.

This clonotype was counted a few times. CDR3 DNA: TGTGCCAGCAGTTACCTTCCACGGGGGATACCTGGAAACACCATATATTTT. Translation gives CASSYLPRGIPGNTIYF. The chain links TRBV6-4 to TRBJ1-3; possible D gene TRBD1, 5 bases. The CDR3 runs to 17 residues. The germline V and J ends were trimmed by 5 bases and 2 bases, with 19 bases remaining between them. Germline V gene lookup returns CDR1 MRHNA and CDR2 SNTAGT.

There are a few counts of this clonotype. The chain employs TRBV11-2 and TRBJ2-2; tentatively, D is TRBD2 (6 bases). CDR3 size: 15 residues. The V end was cut by 0 bases, the J end by 5 bases, with 10 bases between. In germline, CDR1 is SGHAT, CDR2 FQNNGV. In DNA form, the CDR3 reads TGTGCCAGCAGCTTAGAAGGGACTTTAACCGGGGAGCTGTTTTTT. This sequence encodes CASSLEGTLTGELFF.

In this sample, this clonotype turned up a few times. This rearrangement joins TRBV7-2 to TRBJ2-6, with D tentatively TRBD2 (6 bases). Germline lookup yields CDR1 SGHTA and CDR2 FQGNSA. CDR3 length: 16 amino acids. Trimming left V 11 bases short and J 2 bases short, with 19 bases between. CDR3 amino acids: CALGTGGKTGANVLTF. CDR3 DNA: TGTGCCCTAGGGACCGGAGGGAAGACTGGGGCCAACGTCCTGACTTTC.

This chain connects TRBV4-1 to TRBJ2-1; 13 bases are shared with TRBD2. Germline lookup yields CDR1 MGHRA and CDR2 YSYEKL. The V and J ends lost 1 base and 7 bases, in that order; junction bases with no gene match: 10. The CDR3 extends over 18 amino acids. The CDR3 spells CASSQALIPGLAGNEQFF. The DNA of the CDR3 is TGCGCCAGCAGCCAAGCCCTAATCCCGGGACTAGCGGGAAATGAGCAGTTCTTC.

V usage is TRBV30 and J usage is TRBJ1-3, with 7 bases aligning to TRBD1. The length of the CDR3 is 14 residues. The trim removed 4 bases at V and 4 bases at J, leaving 7 bases unmatched. Germline assignment: CDR1 GTSNPN and CDR2 SVGIG (reference sequence). CDR3 sequence (DNA): TGTGCCTGGACCCAAACAGGGGTAGGAAACACCATATATTTT. Protein product: CAWTQTGVGNTIYF.

This clonotype was detected only a few times. The chain uses TRBV5-5 and TRBJ2-3, with D perhaps being TRBD1 or TRBD2 (5 bases each). Per the germline V gene, CDR1 is SGHKS and CDR2 is YYEKEE (reference sequence). Trimming removed 4 bases from V and 2 bases from J, with 8 bases in between. The CDR3 extends over 13 amino acids. The CDR3 sequence is CASSPGTTDTQYF. CDR3 in DNA: TGTGCCAGCAGCCCAGGGACCACAGATACGCAGTATTTT.

For this clonotype: A much larger clone lies a single base off, so this may be a read error. The V call is TRBV11-2, the J call TRBJ2-7; D not resolved. The CDR3 loop spans 14 amino acids. Per the germline V gene, CDR1 is SGHAT and CDR2 is FQNNGV. Trimming cost V 3 bases and J 7 bases, with 16 bases left between them. The CDR3 spells CASSLRSENTEQYF. CDR3 bases: TGTGCCAGCAGCTTGAGGTCGGAGAATACGGAGCAGTACTTC.

V usage is TRBV5-6 and J usage is TRBJ2-1; 16 bases are shared with TRBD2. V lost 4 bases to trimming and J lost 1 base; unmatched junction nucleotides: 11. Per the germline V gene, CDR1 is SGHDT and CDR2 is YYEEEE. The CDR3 has 20 amino acids. The CDR3 loop reads CASSRPGLAGGGPSYNEQFF. In DNA, the CDR3 is TGTGCCAGCAGCCGCCCGGGACTAGCGGGAGGGGGCCCATCCTACAATGAGCAGTTCTTC.

This clonotype was detected a few times. The chain recombines TRBV29-1 with TRBJ2-7; either TRBD1 or TRBD2 may fit D (5 bases each). Germline V CDR1 and CDR2: SQVTM, ANQGSEA. The ends were cut back, 7 bases at V and 5 bases at J, with 24 bases in the middle. This CDR3 has 15 amino acids. DNA of the CDR3: TGCAGCGGCCGAATCGGGGACGGCTTTGGGGACGAGCAGTACTTC. This gives the protein CSGRIGDGFGDEQYF.